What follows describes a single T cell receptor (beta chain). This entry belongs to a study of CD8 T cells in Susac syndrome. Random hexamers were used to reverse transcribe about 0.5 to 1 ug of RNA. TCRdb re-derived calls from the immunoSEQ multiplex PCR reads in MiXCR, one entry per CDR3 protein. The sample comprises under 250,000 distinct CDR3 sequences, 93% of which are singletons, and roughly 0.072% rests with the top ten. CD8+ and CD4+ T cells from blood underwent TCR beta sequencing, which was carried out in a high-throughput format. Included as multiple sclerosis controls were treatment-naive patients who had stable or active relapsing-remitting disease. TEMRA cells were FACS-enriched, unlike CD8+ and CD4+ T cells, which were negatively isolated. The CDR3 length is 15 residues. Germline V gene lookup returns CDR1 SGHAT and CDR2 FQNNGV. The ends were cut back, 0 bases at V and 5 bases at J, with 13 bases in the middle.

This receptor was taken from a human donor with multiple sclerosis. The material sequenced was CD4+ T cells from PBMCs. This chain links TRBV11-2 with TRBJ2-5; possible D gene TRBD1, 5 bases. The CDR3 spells CASSLERGGVETQYF. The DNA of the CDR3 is TGTGCCAGCAGCTTAGAAAGGGGTGGTGTGGAGACCCAGTACTTC.